The T cell receptor (beta chain) described here comes from a study of shared clonotypes between healthy human individuals. Per the original data handling: Quality scores were absent from the junction-only immunoSEQ sequences, so filtering differed. The table came from immunoSEQ multiplex PCR; TCRdb's copy has only in-frame clones and leaves some out. V, J and clone size derive from that table, while D and trimming were established from the DNA sequence. In the table there are millions of clones, roughly 94% of which are singletons. The study's findings and limits: It was expected that sequencing depth would affect clonotype sharing among donors. Generation probability values for non-shared clonotypes were lower than those for clonotypes shared by all four donors.

Only CD45RO-negative cells positively selected for CCR7 counted as naive CD8 cells, so terminally differentiated effector memory CD45RA+ cells were excluded. Per the germline V gene, CDR1 is LNHNV and CDR2 is YYDKDF (reference sequence). The V and J ends lost 1 base and 2 bases, in that order; junction bases with no gene match: 6. This CDR3 region has 16 residues. A word on this clone: Its antigen is not known.

This chain links TRBV15 with TRBJ2-5; 8 bases match TRBD1. The sample comprised naive CD8+ T cells sorted from blood. The clonotype comes from a man between 18 and 29 years old in good health. The CDR3 reads CATSRADRTGQETQYF. CDR3 bases: TGTGCCACCAGCAGAGCAGACCGGACAGGGCAAGAGACCCAGTACTTC.